These 9 T cell receptor beta chains were all obtained from the same sample, sequenced in a study of long-term antiretroviral therapy in people with HIV. The libraries were made with immunoSEQ v3.0 at survey level. The data were produced by immunoSEQ multiplex PCR, yet TCRdb's version contains in-frame clones alone and is incomplete. Altogether some 33,000 clones are present, 96% being singletons, with the ten largest covering roughly 2.3%. Here the sequenced sample was unsorted PBMCs, taken 6.6 years after starting antiretroviral therapy. These receptors originate from a young man with HIV.

The rearrangement joins TRBV11-2 to TRBJ2-5, with D hard to call. The germline CDR1 and CDR2 sequences are SGHAT and FQNNGV. The V end was cut by 2 bases, the J end by 5 bases, with 9 bases between. This CDR3 has 13 amino acids. CDR3 amino acids: CASSLKGSETQYF. CDR3 nucleotides: TGTGCCAGCAGCTTAAAGGGATCGGAGACCCAGTACTTC.

This chain joins TRBV4-3 and TRBJ1-2; 9 bases align to TRBD1. V dropped 4 bases and J dropped 8; count of bases not matched to a gene: 11. The CDR3 has 15 residues. CDR1 LGHNA and CDR2 YSLEER come from the germline V gene. CDR3 sequence reads: CASSPYLGTGTGYTF. In DNA, the CDR3 is TGCGCCAGCAGCCCCTATTTGGGGACAGGGACAGGCTACACCTTC.

The chain joins TRBV6-1 to TRBJ1-1; tentative D call: TRBD1 (6 bases). Trimming stripped 2 bases from V and 11 bases from J, with 21 bases between. The CDR3 sequence is 15 residues long. Germline V gene sequence: CDR1 MNHNS, CDR2 SASEGT. DNA of the CDR3: TGTGCCAGCAGTGAATATCTTGGGGGGGGGCTGGGGGCTTTCTTT. Translating it yields CASSEYLGGGLGAFF.

The V and J genes are TRBV10-3 and TRBJ2-6, with D unresolved. CDR1 is ENHRY, CDR2 SYGVKD, per germline. With 4 bases removed from V and 0 bases from J, the gap between germline ends came to 13 bases. There are 17 residues in the CDR3. CDR3 bases: TGTGCCATCAGTGCCTCGGACCGAGCCTCTGGGGCCAACGTCCTGACTTTC. It is translated as CAISASDRASGANVLTF.

J is TRBJ1-2 and V is TRBV30, with TRBD1 identical over 9 bases. The CDR3 contains 12 residues. Germline values: CDR1 GTSNPN, CDR2 SVGIG (reference sequence). The V segment lost 1 base and the J segment 7 bases; nucleotides outside the gene matches: 1. This CDR3 is CAWSAGQGGYTF. CDR3 DNA sequence: TGTGCCTGGAGTGCGGGACAGGGTGGCTACACCTTC. Drawing the rest from reference TRBV30 and TRBJ1-2, the complete variable domain is SQTIHQWPATLVQPVGSPLSLECTVEGTSNPNLYWYRQAAGRGLQLLFYSVGIGQISSEVPQNLSASRPQDRQFILSSKKLLLSDSGFYLCAWSAGQGGYTFGSGTRLTVV.

J is TRBJ2-1 and V is TRBV7-8; D may be TRBD2 (6 bases). In germline, CDR1 is SGHVS, CDR2 FQNEAQ. CDR3 length: 16 amino acids. V lost 1 base, J lost 4 bases, and 14 bases lay in between. CDR3 protein: CASSLVAGSTYNEQFF. CDR3 coding DNA: TGTGCCAGCAGCTTAGTGGCGGGATCGACTTACAATGAGCAGTTCTTC.

This chain uses TRBV7-2 with TRBJ2-7; TRBD2 matches at 10 bases. The CDR3 runs 15 residues. The V segment lost 4 bases and the J segment 5 bases; nucleotides outside the gene matches: 8. CDR1 and CDR2 (germline): SGHTA, FQGNSA. The CDR3 is CASSSVAGGGDEQYF. The DNA of the CDR3 is TGTGCCAGCAGCTCAGTAGCGGGGGGCGGGGACGAGCAGTACTTC. The full variable domain, completed using reference TRBV7-2 and TRBJ2-7, is GAGVSQSPSNKVTEKGKDVELRCDPISGHTALYWYRQSLGQGLEFLIYFQGNSAPDKSGLPSDRFSAERTGGSVSTLTIQRTQQEDSAVYLCASSSVAGGGDEQYFGPGTRLTVT.

The chain recombines TRBV7-8 with TRBJ2-7; D call uncertain. The V end lost 5 bases, the J end lost 2 bases, and 16 bases lay between the germline ends. CDR1 and CDR2 (germline): SGHVS, FQNEAQ. The CDR3 is 15 amino acids. The CDR3 protein is CASSQRRSTAYEQYF. DNA for the CDR3: TGTGCCAGCAGCCAACGGCGGAGCACCGCCTACGAGCAGTACTTC.

The gene calls are TRBV7-2 and TRBJ2-7, with D possibly TRBD2 on 6 matching bases. V was pared by 5 bases and J by 2 bases, with 13 bases between. The CDR3 is 14 residues long. From germline, CDR1 is SGHTA and CDR2 FQGNSA. CDR3 bases: TGTGCCAGCAGCGGAGCCGGGGGAGCCTACGAGCAGTACTTC. It encodes CASSGAGGAYEQYF.